This TCR beta chain was identified during a study of T cells in localized non-small cell lung cancer. General study results and limits: Longer overall survival was linked to higher blood T cell density. Adjacent lung held a median 57 of the top 100 tumor clones. Sequencing covered just one tumor region, so heterogeneity cannot be ruled out. Tumor trailed uninvolved adjacent lung in T cell clonality, which peaked there.

Turning to this clone: Its antigen is currently unknown.

CDR3 length: 15 residues. Germline assignment: CDR1 MNHEY and CDR2 SMNVEV (reference sequence). The J segment lost 3 bases and the V segment lost 6 bases, leaving 6 bases of the junction unmatched. Assay: immunoSEQ multiplex PCR; the TCRdb copy retains only in-frame clones and omits some. The table lists 75,000 to 90,000 clones, 80% to 90% of them singletons. The chain links TRBV27 to TRBJ2-1, with 9 bases that match TRBD2. This clonotype was obtained from a man aged 40-75 years with stage I lung adenocarcinoma. Sample: peripheral blood, taken before any cancer treatment. In DNA, the CDR3 is TGTGCCAGCAGCCCGACTAGCGGTAACTACAATGAGCAGTTCTTC. Translated, it gives CASSPTSGNYNEQFF.